These 11 T cell receptor beta chains were all obtained from the same sample, sequenced in a study of T-cell reconstitution after alpha-beta-depleted transplantation in children. As it was prepared, the TCRbeta library received unique molecular identifiers. Via MiXCR, TCRdb re-called the PCR reads, giving one row per CDR3 protein. The table has about 480,000 distinct CDR3 sequences, roughly an eighth seen once. Sequenced material: PBMCs from the stem cell graft donor, taken from the stem cell graft. Receptor source: a human donor who donated a stem cell graft to a child with combined immunodeficiency.

This clonotype was recorded a few times. The rearrangement joins TRBV5-5 to TRBJ2-1, with 12 bases fitting TRBD2. The germline V gene has CDR1 SGHKS and CDR2 YYEKEE (reference sequence). Trimming cost V 0 bases and J 10 bases; bases outside gene matches: 11. The CDR3 consists of 17 residues. The CDR3 is CASSLVRLAGGPVEQFF. The CDR3 DNA follows: TGTGCCAGCAGCTTGGTTAGGCTAGCGGGAGGGCCGGTCGAGCAGTTCTTC.

The chain links TRBV7-9 to TRBJ1-1; the D is unclear. The length of the CDR3 is 15 residues. The germline V gene encodes CDR1 SEHNR and CDR2 FQNEAQ (reference sequence). V shed 4 bases and J shed 1 base, with 13 bases lying between them. The chain's CDR3 is CASSSRQAPNTEAFF. The CDR3 DNA follows: TGTGCCAGCAGCTCTAGACAAGCACCGAACACTGAAGCTTTCTTT.

This clonotype was seen many times. The V and J genes are TRBV7-9 and TRBJ2-1; D ambiguous. The CDR3 is 15 residues long. Trimming removed 7 bases at V and 6 bases at J, with 19 bases between. Germline V gene lookup returns CDR1 SEHNR and CDR2 FQNEAQ (reference sequence). The CDR3 protein is CASNPPGPTPNEQFF. The CDR3 DNA sequence: TGTGCCAGCAACCCTCCGGGCCCTACCCCCAATGAGCAGTTCTTC.

The rearrangement links TRBV9 to TRBJ2-1; 12 bases line up with TRBD2. The germline V gene has CDR1 SGDLS and CDR2 YYNGEE. CDR3 length: 15 residues. The V and J ends lost 4 bases and 7 bases, in that order; junction bases with no gene match: 6. The CDR3: CASSLAGGAGNEQFF. In DNA form, the CDR3 reads TGTGCCAGCAGCCTAGCGGGGGGGGCGGGAAATGAGCAGTTCTTC. Looking up the rest from reference TRBV9 and TRBJ2-1 gives the full variable domain: DSGVTQTPKHLITATGQRVTLRCSPRSGDLSVYWYQQSLDQGLQFLIQYYNGEERAKGNILERFSAQQFPDLHSELNLSSLELGDSALYFCASSLAGGAGNEQFFGPGTRLTVL.

This clonotype was picked up a small number of times. The chain is built from TRBV10-3 and TRBJ2-7; TRBD2 might be the D (5 bases). Germline V CDR1 and CDR2: ENHRY, SYGVKD. Trimming took off 6 bases at V and 3 bases at J, with 12 bases between the two ends. The length of the CDR3 is 13 residues. The CDR3 spells CAIRASSLYEQYF. The CDR3 DNA sequence: TGTGCCATCAGGGCTAGCTCCCTCTACGAGCAGTACTTC.

There are a few counts of this clonotype. The chain links TRBV7-9 to TRBJ2-2, with D perhaps matching TRBD2 (5 bases). Germline CDR1 is SEHNR and CDR2 is FQNEAQ (reference sequence). Trimming stripped 4 bases from V and 2 bases from J, with 11 bases between. The length of the CDR3 is 15 residues. The CDR3 bases are TGTGCCAGCAGCTCACCGGGGTCCAACACCGGGGAGCTGTTTTTT. Translated: CASSSPGSNTGELFF.

This clonotype showed up just a few times. The gene calls are TRBV20-1 and TRBJ2-3, with TRBD2 as a possible D gene (5 bases). CDR1 and CDR2 (germline): DFQATT, SNEGSKA (reference sequence). This CDR3 spans 11 amino acids. The ends were cut back, 6 bases at V and 9 bases at J, with 13 bases in the middle. This CDR3 reads CSAPQEETQYF. The CDR3 nucleotides read TGCAGTGCCCCCCAGGAGGAAACGCAGTATTTT.

The chain joins TRBV12-3 or TRBV12-4 to TRBJ1-5, with TRBD1 matching 8 bases. CDR3 length equals 16 residues. The J segment lost 0 bases and the V segment lost 5 bases, leaving 6 bases of the junction unmatched. For the CDR3, the DNA is TGTGCCAGCAGTCCGACAGGGGATTATAGCAATCAGCCCCAGCATTTT. It translates to CASSPTGDYSNQPQHF.

This clonotype was observed a handful of times. The rearrangement links TRBV9 to TRBJ2-3, with 7 bases aligning to TRBD2. The length of the CDR3 is 16 residues. Germline V gene data show CDR1 as SGDLS and CDR2 as YYNGEE. The V and J ends lost 0 bases and 4 bases, in that order; junction bases with no gene match: 8. CDR3 nucleotides: TGTGCCAGCAGCGTAGTTGCGGGAGAGGGCCCAGATACGCAGTATTTT. This gives the protein CASSVVAGEGPDTQYF.

This clonotype has ten or more counts. The J gene is TRBJ2-7, the V gene TRBV15; no firm D call. Germline V gene sequence: CDR1 LNHNV, CDR2 YYDKDF (reference sequence). The V end was cut by 0 bases, the J end by 3 bases, with 15 bases between. The CDR3 has 16 amino acids. The CDR3 protein is CATSRDSPKGLYEQYF. CDR3 DNA sequence: TGTGCCACCAGCAGAGATTCTCCGAAGGGTCTCTACGAGCAGTACTTC.

This clonotype appeared a few times. The chain couples TRBV12-3 or TRBV12-4 to TRBJ2-7, with D perhaps TRBD1 (6 bases). The CDR3 has 11 amino acids. V was pared by 4 bases and J by 10 bases, with 11 bases between. This CDR3 reads CASSYGQRQYF. The CDR3 bases are TGTGCCAGCAGTTACGGACAGCGCCAGTACTTC.